These 31 T cell receptor beta chains were sequenced from one sample in a study of control samples from healthy donors and cancer patients. Only in-frame clones appear in the TCRdb table, and some are missing; sequencing was by immunoSEQ multiplex PCR. The sample lists about 140,000 clones; more than 90% were seen once. Material: blood. Every receptor here comes from a man aged 25-40 years in good health.

J is TRBJ1-1 and V is TRBV29-1; D gene unclear. The CDR3 consists of 11 residues. The ends were cut back, 7 bases at V and 6 bases at J, with 12 bases in the middle. Looked up from germline, CDR1 is SQVTM and CDR2 is ANQGSEA. CDR3 sequence reads: CSASRESEAFF. The CDR3 nucleotides are TGCAGCGCGAGCCGGGAGTCTGAAGCTTTCTTT.

The chain employs TRBV11-2 and TRBJ1-1; D is unclear. Trimming pared 2 bases from V and 5 bases from J, leaving 12 bases between. CDR1 is SGHAT and CDR2 is FQNNGV in the germline V gene. CDR3 length equals 14 residues. The CDR3 coding sequence is TGTGCCAGCAGCTTATACCGAGGGCAAACTGAAGCTTTCTTT. As protein: CASSLYRGQTEAFF.

The chain uses TRBV7-2 and TRBJ2-7, with D possibly being TRBD2 (6 bases). The V end was cut by 3 bases, the J end by 2 bases, with 14 bases between. Germline-derived CDR1 and CDR2 are SGHTA and FQGNSA. The CDR3 runs to 15 residues. In DNA, the CDR3 is TGTGCCAGCAGCTTTGGAGGGGTAAAAACCTACGAGCAGTACTTC. Its protein product is CASSFGGVKTYEQYF.

The chain uses TRBV5-5 and TRBJ1-1, with D perhaps matching TRBD1 (5 bases). This CDR3 spans 20 amino acids. Germline CDR1 reads SGHKS; CDR2 reads YYEKEE (reference sequence). V gave up 4 bases and J gave up 2 bases, with 30 bases separating them. CDR3 in amino acids: CASSHPSNRGAWLRNTEAFF. DNA for the CDR3: TGTGCCAGCAGCCACCCCTCAAACCGGGGCGCGTGGCTCAGAAACACTGAAGCTTTCTTT.

This clone was seen just once. V gene TRBV2 combines with J gene TRBJ1-5; 7 bases align to TRBD1. The length of the CDR3 is 14 residues. CDR1 and CDR2 from the germline V gene are SNHLY and FYNNEI. The junction had 8 bases not matched to a gene; V was cut back by 7 bases and J by 5 bases. CDR3 amino acids: CASNAGTEDQPQHF. Written as DNA, the CDR3 is TGTGCCAGCAATGCCGGGACAGAGGATCAGCCCCAGCATTTT.

This clone has a handful of counts. The chain joins TRBV24-1 to TRBJ2-1; 8 nucleotides align to TRBD2. CDR1 KGHDR and CDR2 SFDVKD come from the germline V gene. V lost 4 bases, J lost 7 bases, and 8 bases stayed unmatched. The CDR3 runs 15 residues. The CDR3, as DNA: TGTGCCACCAGTGACCCAGCGGGAGCAGAGAATGAGCAGTTCTTC. Protein product: CATSDPAGAENEQFF.

V gene TRBV5-6 combines with J gene TRBJ2-5, with D hard to call. Germline CDR1 reads SGHDT; CDR2 reads YYEEEE. Trimming shortened V by 5 bases and J by 5 bases, and 10 bases separated the two germline ends. This CDR3 region has 12 residues. The CDR3 protein is CASRFARETQYF. CDR3 DNA: TGTGCCAGCAGGTTCGCTCGGGAGACCCAGTACTTC.

The chain carries TRBV6-2 or TRBV6-3 and TRBJ1-2; D is unclear. The length of the CDR3 is 13 residues. V lost 1 base and J 7 bases, leaving 10 bases between the germline ends. In germline, CDR1 is MNHEY, CDR2 SVGEGT. CDR3 protein: CASSYLGWIGYTF. The DNA for the CDR3 is TGTGCCAGCAGTTACTTGGGATGGATTGGCTACACCTTC.

CDR3 residues: CASSSPQSPLHF. The CDR3, as DNA: TGTGCCAGCAGTTCGCCGCAGTCACCCCTCCACTTT. V gene TRBV28 combines with J gene TRBJ1-6; D is unclear. CDR1 and CDR2 (germline): MDHEN, SYDVKM. Trimming shortened V by 4 bases and J by 10 bases, and 8 bases separated the two germline ends. This CDR3 has 12 residues.

This sequence joins TRBV5-5 and TRBJ1-2; D gene ambiguous. This CDR3 has 14 amino acids. V was pared by 2 bases and J by 5 bases, with 13 bases between. Per germline, CDR1 SGHKS and CDR2 YYEKEE (reference sequence). Here the CDR3 DNA reads TGTGCCAGCAGCTTACCAGAGATCCGGTATGGCTACACCTTC. This codes for CASSLPEIRYGYTF.

The chain links TRBV11-2 to TRBJ1-2; a weak D match, TRBD1 (6 bases). The CDR3 sequence is 14 residues long. CDR1 SGHAT and CDR2 FQNNGV come from the germline V gene. V was pared by 2 bases and J by 8 bases, with 15 bases between. DNA of the CDR3: TGTGCCAGCAGCTTAAATTGGGGGCCGGAGGGCTACACCTTC. Translating it yields CASSLNWGPEGYTF.

The J gene is TRBJ1-1, the V gene TRBV7-2, with 8 bases that match TRBD1. This CDR3 is built from 16 residues. Germline trimming cut 4 bases from V and 5 bases from J; bases unmatched to any gene: 12. Germline loops: CDR1 SGHTA, CDR2 FQGNSA. The CDR3 protein is CASSSIERTGRTEAFF. Written as DNA, the CDR3 is TGTGCCAGCAGCTCCATAGAAAGGACAGGGCGGACTGAAGCTTTCTTT. The full variable domain, in which reference TRBV7-2 and TRBJ1-1 provide the parts outside the CDR3, is GAGVSQSPSNKVTEKGKDVELRCDPISGHTALYWYRQSLGQGLEFLIYFQGNSAPDKSGLPSDRFSAERTGGSVSTLTIQRTQQEDSAVYLCASSSIERTGRTEAFFGQGTRLTVV.

The count of this clone is one. The genes are TRBV11-1 and TRBJ1-1; D is unresolved. Germline CDR1 and CDR2: SGHAT and FQDESV (reference sequence). Trimming took 2 bases from V and 2 from J, leaving 9 bases between them. The CDR3 covers 14 residues. The CDR3 reads CASSLRQTNTEAFF. CDR3 nucleotides: TGTGCCAGCAGCTTAAGGCAGACCAACACTGAAGCTTTCTTT.

In nucleotides, the CDR3 is TGTGCCAGCAGCCCTACCACGACTCTGGAGACTGAAGCTTTCTTT. Amino acids: CASSPTTTLETEAFF. V and J are TRBV7-2 and TRBJ1-1; D remains ambiguous. The V end was cut by 5 bases, the J end by 5 bases, with 18 bases between. The CDR3 length is 15 residues. Germline assignment: CDR1 SGHTA and CDR2 FQGNSA.

The CDR3 here is CASSDLAGSSTDTQYF. In DNA, the CDR3 is TGTGCCAGCAGTGATTTAGCGGGGTCTAGCACAGATACGCAGTATTTT. This sequence joins TRBV6-4 and TRBJ2-3; TRBD2 agrees at 8 bases. V trimming: 3 bases; J trimming: 0 bases; junction bases outside the gene matches: 5. CDR1 is MRHNA and CDR2 is SNTAGT in the germline V gene. The CDR3 is 16 amino acids.

This chain uses TRBV10-1 with TRBJ1-2, with no clear D. The CDR3 is 11 amino acids. Trimming shortened V by 10 bases and J by 4 bases, and 10 bases separated the two germline ends. Germline CDR1 WNHNN, CDR2 SYGVQD (reference sequence). The CDR3 loop reads CATSIGYGYTF. The CDR3 nucleotides read TGCGCCACCTCCATCGGCTATGGCTACACCTTC.

CDR3 region: CASSHRPLGYNSPLHF. In DNA, the CDR3 is TGTGCCAGCAGCCACCGACCGTTAGGATATAATTCACCCCTCCACTTT. This chain links TRBV3-1 (or the pseudogene TRBV3-2) with TRBJ1-6; D not resolved. Trimming pared 3 bases from V and 4 bases from J, leaving 13 bases between. CDR1 and CDR2 (germline): LGHDT, YNNKEL (reference sequence). The CDR3 is 16 amino acids.

The chain couples TRBV4-1 to TRBJ1-5, with D tentatively TRBD1 (5 bases). Germline V CDR1 and CDR2: MGHRA, YSYEKL. The V gene lost 2 bases and the J gene lost 1 base, with 18 bases spanning the gap. The CDR3 totals 18 residues. The DNA of the CDR3 is TGCGCCAGCAGCCAACTCCCGGCGGGGGGTTTCAGCAATCAGCCCCAGCATTTT. Translation: CASSQLPAGGFSNQPQHF.

V and J are TRBV6-5 and TRBJ2-5; D is possibly TRBD2 (6 bases). The V end lost 0 bases, the J end lost 1 base, and 6 bases lay between the germline ends. Germline V gene lookup returns CDR1 MNHEY and CDR2 SVGAGI. The length of the CDR3 is 14 residues. The CDR3 region has the DNA TGTGCCAGCAGTTACTCTAGCGGCCAAGAGACCCAGTACTTC. Translation: CASSYSSGQETQYF.

The chain combines TRBV16 with TRBJ2-6; D not resolved. This CDR3 contains 15 residues. Germline CDR1 reads KGHSY; CDR2 reads FQNENV. V was shortened by 5 bases and J by 2 bases, with 10 bases between the two germline ends. This CDR3 reads CASSVQQTGANVLTF. The CDR3 DNA reads as TGTGCCAGCAGCGTACAGCAAACTGGGGCCAACGTCCTGACTTTC.

DNA of the CDR3: TGTGCCAGCAGTCCCGGGGCCCTAGGCATATCCTACAATGAGCAGTTCTTC. Translation: CASSPGALGISYNEQFF. This chain joins TRBV6-6 and TRBJ2-1; D might be TRBD1 or TRBD2, each matching 5 bases. Germline V gene sequence: CDR1 MNHNY, CDR2 SVGAGI (reference sequence). The V and J ends lost 5 bases and 1 base respectively, with 18 bases between them. The CDR3 totals 17 residues.

The genes are TRBV10-2 and TRBJ2-1; D uncertain. Trimming removed 6 bases at V and 7 bases at J, with 16 bases between. The CDR3 has 14 residues. Germline V CDR1 and CDR2: WSHSY, SAAADI. DNA of the CDR3: TGCGCCAGCAGATCTAAGGGTGACTGGAATGAGCAGTTCTTC. Translation: CASRSKGDWNEQFF.

V gene TRBV18 combines with J gene TRBJ2-1; 9 nucleotides align to TRBD1. The junction had 4 bases not matched to a gene; V was cut back by 8 bases and J by 2 bases. The CDR3 covers 14 residues. The V gene's germline CDR1 is KGHSH and CDR2 LQKENI. CDR3 nucleotides: TGTGCCAGCCAGGGACAGGGTGCCTACAATGAGCAGTTCTTC. This gives the protein CASQGQGAYNEQFF.

The gene calls are TRBV28 and TRBJ1-1; D unclear. This CDR3 comprises 13 residues. Per the germline V gene, CDR1 is MDHEN and CDR2 is SYDVKM. The ends were cut back, 7 bases at V and 1 base at J, with 10 bases in the middle. The CDR3 spells CASIPAQNTEAFF. The CDR3 DNA sequence: TGTGCCAGCATTCCAGCCCAGAACACTGAAGCTTTCTTT.

The V and J genes are TRBV5-1 and TRBJ2-1; D may be TRBD2 (6 bases). This CDR3 contains 14 residues. Trimming took off 0 bases at V and 4 bases at J, with 8 bases between the two ends. CDR1 and CDR2 (germline): SGHRS, YFSETQ. The CDR3 coding sequence is TGCGCCAGCAGCTTGGAGGGGACTTACAATGAGCAGTTCTTC. Its protein is CASSLEGTYNEQFF.

CDR3 nucleotides: TGTGCCAGCAGTTTGGACAGGGCTGACTATGGCTACACCTTC. This encodes CASSLDRADYGYTF. The J gene is TRBJ1-2, the V gene TRBV28; TRBD1 matches 8 bases. V trimming: 3 bases; J trimming: 3 bases; junction bases outside the gene matches: 3. Germline V lookup: CDR1 MDHEN, CDR2 SYDVKM. This CDR3 is 14 amino acids long.

J is TRBJ1-1 and V is TRBV19; no clear D. Per germline, CDR1 LNHDA and CDR2 SQIVND (reference sequence). The CDR3 has 13 residues. Trimming pared 1 base from V and 1 base from J, leaving 4 bases between. The CDR3 bases are TGTGCCAGTAGTATAGCCGCGAACACTGAAGCTTTCTTT. It encodes CASSIAANTEAFF.

The chain joins TRBV28 to TRBJ1-3, with D maybe TRBD1 (6 bases). Between the trimmed V and J ends, which lost 6 bases and 0 bases, there was a span of 18 bases. Per germline, CDR1 MDHEN and CDR2 SYDVKM. There are 17 residues in the CDR3. CDR3 sequence: CASSVTGTVPSGNTIYF. The CDR3 DNA reads as TGTGCCAGCAGCGTCACAGGGACCGTCCCCTCTGGAAACACCATATATTTT. Based on the CDR3 plus reference TRBV28 and TRBJ1-3, the full variable domain is DVKVTQSSRYLVKRTGEKVFLECVQDMDHENMFWYRQDPGLGLRLIYFSYDVKMKEKGDIPEGYSVSREKKERFSLILESASTNQTSMYLCASSVTGTVPSGNTIYFGEGSWLTVV.

This clone was counted a few times. The chain links TRBV28 to TRBJ2-5; 7 bases fit TRBD2. The germline CDR1 and CDR2 sequences are MDHEN and SYDVKM. The CDR3 runs 15 residues. With V trimmed by 2 bases and J by 2 bases, 5 bases remained unmatched. Here the CDR3 reads CASSLGGSPQETQYF. DNA of the CDR3: TGTGCCAGCAGTTTAGGCGGGAGTCCACAAGAGACCCAGTACTTC.

The chain carries TRBV28 and TRBJ1-1; D not resolved. The CDR3 spans 14 residues. Germline loops: CDR1 MDHEN, CDR2 SYDVKM. The ends were cut back, 5 bases at V and 5 bases at J, with 15 bases in the middle. The CDR3 spells CASSPLAGRTEAFF. The CDR3 DNA reads as TGTGCCAGCAGTCCTCTGGCCGGGCGGACTGAAGCTTTCTTT.

The chain carries TRBV6-5 and TRBJ2-1, with a possible D match to TRBD1 (6 bases). The ends were cut back, 7 bases at V and 3 bases at J, with 13 bases in the middle. From germline, CDR1 is MNHEY and CDR2 SVGAGI. The CDR3 contains 14 residues. CDR3 region: CASNGGRGYNEQFF. The DNA of the CDR3 is TGTGCCAGCAACGGCGGCAGGGGCTACAATGAGCAGTTCTTC.